Below, one TCR beta chain is given with its context. The extraction recovered at least 5 micrograms of total RNA per sample. These data belong to a study of blood T cells in healthy people across ages. It was with a sample-barcoded 5' primer and a J-beta primer mix that a second PCR of roughly 7 to 12 cycles was run. TCRdb reprocessed the 5' RACE reads with MiXCR, giving one entry per CDR3 protein. The repertoire holds fewer than 900,000 distinct CDR3 sequences, with roughly two fifths as singletons. The V and J ends lost 6 bases and 11 bases respectively, with 13 bases between them. The CDR3 runs 11 residues. Germline V gene sequence: CDR1 SNHLY, CDR2 FYNNEI.

Sequenced: blood. This TCR was recovered from a woman aged 55 to 70 in good health. The J gene is TRBJ2-5, the V gene TRBV2; D ambiguous. For the CDR3, the DNA is TGTGCCAGCAGAGCAGGAGCTGAGCAGTACTTC. Amino acids: CASRAGAEQYF. Using reference TRBV2 and TRBJ2-5 for the parts outside the CDR3, the full variable domain is EPEVTQTPSHQVTQMGQEVILRCVPISNHLYFYWYRQILGQKVEFLVSFYNNEISEKSEIFDDQFSVERPDGSNFTLKIRSTKLEDSAMYFCASRAGAEQYFGPGTRLLVL.